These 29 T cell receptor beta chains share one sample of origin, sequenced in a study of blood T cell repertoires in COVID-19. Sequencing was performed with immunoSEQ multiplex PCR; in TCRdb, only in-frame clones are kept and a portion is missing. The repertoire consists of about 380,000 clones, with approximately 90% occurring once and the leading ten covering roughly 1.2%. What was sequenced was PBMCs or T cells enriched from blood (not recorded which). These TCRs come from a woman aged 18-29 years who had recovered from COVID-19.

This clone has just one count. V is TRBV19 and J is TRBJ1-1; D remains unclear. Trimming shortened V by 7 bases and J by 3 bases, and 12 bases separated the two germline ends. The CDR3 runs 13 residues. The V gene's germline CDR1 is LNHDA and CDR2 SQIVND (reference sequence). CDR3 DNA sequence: TGTGCCAGTACCCTATATACCTACACTGAAGCTTTCTTT. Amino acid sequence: CASTLYTYTEAFF.

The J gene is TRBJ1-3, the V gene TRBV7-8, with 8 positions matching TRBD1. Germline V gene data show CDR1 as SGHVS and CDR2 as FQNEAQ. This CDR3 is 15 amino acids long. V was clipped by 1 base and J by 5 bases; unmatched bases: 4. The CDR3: CASSLVGQGRNTIYF. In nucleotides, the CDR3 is TGTGCCAGCAGCTTAGTCGGACAGGGAAGAAACACCATATATTTT.

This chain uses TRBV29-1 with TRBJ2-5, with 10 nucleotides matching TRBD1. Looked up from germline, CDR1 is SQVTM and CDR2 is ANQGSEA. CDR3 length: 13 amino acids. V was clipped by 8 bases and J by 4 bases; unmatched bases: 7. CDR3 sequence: CSLTGGGGETQYF. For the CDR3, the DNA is TGCAGCTTGACAGGGGGCGGGGGAGAGACCCAGTACTTC.

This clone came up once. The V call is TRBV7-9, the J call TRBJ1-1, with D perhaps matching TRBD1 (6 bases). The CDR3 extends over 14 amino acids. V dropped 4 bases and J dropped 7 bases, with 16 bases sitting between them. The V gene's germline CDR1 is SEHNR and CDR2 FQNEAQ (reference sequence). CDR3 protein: CASSSQGSPGEAFF. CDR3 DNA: TGTGCCAGCAGCTCCCAGGGGTCCCCGGGTGAAGCTTTCTTT.

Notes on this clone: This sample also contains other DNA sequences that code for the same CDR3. In nucleotides, the CDR3 is TGTGCCTGGACAGGGGGCTATGGCTACACCTTC. This gives the protein CAWTGGYGYTF. This rearrangement joins TRBV30 to TRBJ1-2, with TRBD1 matching 7 bases. The CDR3 loop spans 11 amino acids. The trim removed 4 bases at V and 4 bases at J, leaving 0 bases unmatched. CDR1 GTSNPN and CDR2 SVGIG come from the germline V gene (reference sequence).

CDR3 loop: CASSLLIKEQFF. The CDR3 DNA sequence: TGTGCCAGCAGCCTATTGATCAAGGAGCAGTTCTTC. This chain joins TRBV7-9 and TRBJ2-1; no clear D. Germline CDR1 is SEHNR and CDR2 is FQNEAQ (reference sequence). Trimming removed 5 bases from V and 10 bases from J, with 12 bases in between. CDR3 size: 12 residues.

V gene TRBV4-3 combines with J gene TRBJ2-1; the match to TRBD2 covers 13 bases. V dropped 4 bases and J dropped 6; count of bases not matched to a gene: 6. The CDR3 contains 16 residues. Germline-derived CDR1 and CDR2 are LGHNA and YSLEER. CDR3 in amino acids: CASSRLLAGGLNEQFF. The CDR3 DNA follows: TGCGCCAGCAGCCGTTTACTAGCGGGGGGGCTCAATGAGCAGTTCTTC.

The CDR3 sequence: CASSLGQFETQYF. In nucleotides, the CDR3 is TGTGCCAGCAGTTTAGGACAGTTTGAGACCCAGTACTTC. The V call is TRBV6-2 or TRBV6-3, the J call TRBJ2-5, with D tentatively TRBD1 (6 bases). There are 13 residues in the CDR3. V lost 4 bases and J 5 bases, leaving 11 bases between the germline ends. Germline loops: CDR1 MNHEY, CDR2 SVGEGT.

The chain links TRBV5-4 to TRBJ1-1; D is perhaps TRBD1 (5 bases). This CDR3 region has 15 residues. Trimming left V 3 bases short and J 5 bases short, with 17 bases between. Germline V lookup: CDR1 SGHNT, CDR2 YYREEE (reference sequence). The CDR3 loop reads CASSWGVGEVTEAFF. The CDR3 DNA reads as TGTGCCAGCAGCTGGGGGGTTGGGGAGGTGACTGAAGCTTTCTTT. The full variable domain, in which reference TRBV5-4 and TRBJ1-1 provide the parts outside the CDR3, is ETGVTQSPTHLIKTRGQQVTLRCSSQSGHNTVSWYQQALGQGPQFIFQYYREEENGRGNFPPRFSGLQFPNYSSELNVNALELDDSALYLCASSWGVGEVTEAFFGQGTRLTVV.

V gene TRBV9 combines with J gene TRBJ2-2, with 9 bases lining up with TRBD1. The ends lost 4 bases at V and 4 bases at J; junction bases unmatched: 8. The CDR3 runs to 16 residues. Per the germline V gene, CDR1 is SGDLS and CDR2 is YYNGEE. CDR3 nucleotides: TGTGCCAGCAGCCTGGGGACAGGGCTTAGCACCGGGGAGCTGTTTTTT. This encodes CASSLGTGLSTGELFF.

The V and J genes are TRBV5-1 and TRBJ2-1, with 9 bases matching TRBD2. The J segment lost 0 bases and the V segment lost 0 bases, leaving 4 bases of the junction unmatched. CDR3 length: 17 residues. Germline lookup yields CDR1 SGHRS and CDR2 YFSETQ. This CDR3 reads CASSLVSGGYSYNEQFF. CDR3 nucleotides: TGCGCCAGCAGCTTGGTTAGCGGGGGTTACTCCTACAATGAGCAGTTCTTC.

The CDR3 reads CASSLGDIYEQYF. The CDR3, as DNA: TGCGCCAGCAGCCTGGGGGACATCTACGAGCAGTACTTC. This chain links TRBV5-1 with TRBJ2-7, with a tentative D call TRBD1 (6 bases). Trimming pared 4 bases from V and 3 bases from J, leaving 11 bases between. This CDR3 is 13 amino acids long. CDR1 and CDR2 from the germline V gene are SGHRS and YFSETQ.

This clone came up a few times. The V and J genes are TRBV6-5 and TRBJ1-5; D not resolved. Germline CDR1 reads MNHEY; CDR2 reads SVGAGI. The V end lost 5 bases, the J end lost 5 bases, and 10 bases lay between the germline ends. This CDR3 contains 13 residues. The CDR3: CASSNDNYQPQHF. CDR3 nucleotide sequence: TGTGCCAGCAGTAACGACAACTATCAGCCCCAGCATTTT.

CDR3: CASSVLGGGYEQYF. CDR3 coding DNA: TGTGCCAGCAGCGTCCTAGGGGGGGGTTACGAGCAGTACTTC. This chain joins TRBV11-2 and TRBJ2-7; possibly TRBD2 for D (7 bases). Trimming pared 5 bases from V and 4 bases from J, leaving 15 bases between. Germline CDR1 SGHAT, CDR2 FQNNGV. There are 14 residues in the CDR3. Full variable domain (rest looked up from reference TRBV11-2 and TRBJ2-7): EAGVAQSPRYKIIEKRQSVAFWCNPISGHATLYWYQQILGQGPKLLIQFQNNGVVDDSQLPKDRFSAERLKGVDSTLKIQPAKLEDSAVYLCASSVLGGGYEQYFGPGTRLTVT.

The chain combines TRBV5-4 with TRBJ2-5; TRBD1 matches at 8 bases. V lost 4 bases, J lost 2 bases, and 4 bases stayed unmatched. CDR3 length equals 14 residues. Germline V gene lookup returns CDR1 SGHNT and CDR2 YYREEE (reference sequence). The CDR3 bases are TGTGCCAGCAGCAATAACAGGGGGCAAGAGACCCAGTACTTC. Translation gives CASSNNRGQETQYF. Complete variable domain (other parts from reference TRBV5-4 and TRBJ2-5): ETGVTQSPTHLIKTRGQQVTLRCSSQSGHNTVSWYQQALGQGPQFIFQYYREEENGRGNFPPRFSGLQFPNYSSELNVNALELDDSALYLCASSNNRGQETQYFGPGTRLLVL.

DNA of the CDR3: TGTGCCAGCTCACCTTGGACAGGGCTTGAAAAACTGTTTTTT. It specifies CASSPWTGLEKLFF. The chain combines TRBV18 with TRBJ1-4, with 8 nucleotides matching TRBD1. J was trimmed by 7 bases and V by 3 bases; bases with no gene match: 4. The CDR3 loop spans 14 amino acids. CDR1 and CDR2 (germline): KGHSH, LQKENI.

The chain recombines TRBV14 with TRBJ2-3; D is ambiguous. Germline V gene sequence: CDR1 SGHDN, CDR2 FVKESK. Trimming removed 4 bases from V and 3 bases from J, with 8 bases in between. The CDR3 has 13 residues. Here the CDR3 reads CASSLALTDTQYF. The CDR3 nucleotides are TGTGCCAGCAGCCTGGCTTTGACAGATACGCAGTATTTT.

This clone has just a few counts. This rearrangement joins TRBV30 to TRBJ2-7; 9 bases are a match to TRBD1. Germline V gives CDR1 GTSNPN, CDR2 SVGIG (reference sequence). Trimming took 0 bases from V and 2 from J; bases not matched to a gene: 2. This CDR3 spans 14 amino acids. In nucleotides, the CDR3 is TGTGCCTGGAGTGTGGGACAGGGCGCCTACGAGCAGTACTTC. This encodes CAWSVGQGAYEQYF.

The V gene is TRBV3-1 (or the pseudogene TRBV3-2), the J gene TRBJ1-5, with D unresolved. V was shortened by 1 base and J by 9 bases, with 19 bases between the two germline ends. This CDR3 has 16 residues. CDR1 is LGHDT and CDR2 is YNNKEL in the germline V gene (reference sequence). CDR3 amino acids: CASSQGVPPTGSPQHF. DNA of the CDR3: TGTGCCAGCAGCCAAGGGGTCCCCCCGACGGGTTCGCCCCAGCATTTT.

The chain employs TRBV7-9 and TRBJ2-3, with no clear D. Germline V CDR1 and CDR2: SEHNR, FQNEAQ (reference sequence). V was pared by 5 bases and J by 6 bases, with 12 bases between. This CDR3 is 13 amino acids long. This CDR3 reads CASSPRLSDTQYF. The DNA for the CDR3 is TGTGCCAGCAGCCCTCGCCTATCCGATACGCAGTATTTT. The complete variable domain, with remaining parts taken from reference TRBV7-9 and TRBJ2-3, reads DTGVSQNPRHKITKRGQNVTFRCDPISEHNRLYWYRQTLGQGPEFLTYFQNEAQLEKSRLLSDRFSAERPKGSFSTLEIQRTEQGDSAMYLCASSPRLSDTQYFGPGTRLTVL.

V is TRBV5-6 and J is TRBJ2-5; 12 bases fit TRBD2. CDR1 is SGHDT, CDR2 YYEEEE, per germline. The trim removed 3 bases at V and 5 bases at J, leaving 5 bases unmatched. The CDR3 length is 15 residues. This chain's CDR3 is CASSSSGGAVETQYF. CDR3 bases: TGTGCCAGCAGCTCTAGCGGGGGGGCCGTTGAGACCCAGTACTTC. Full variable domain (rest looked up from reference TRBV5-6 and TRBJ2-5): DAGVTQSPTHLIKTRGQQVTLRCSPKSGHDTVSWYQQALGQGPQFIFQYYEEEERQRGNFPDRFSGHQFPNYSSELNVNALLLGDSALYLCASSSSGGAVETQYFGPGTRLLVL.

As DNA, the CDR3 is TGTGCCAGCAGCGCAACCGGGACAGGGGGTGAAAAACTGTTTTTT. Translating it yields CASSATGTGGEKLFF. The V gene is TRBV6-5, the J gene TRBJ1-4, with 11 bases that match TRBD1. Trimming cost V 6 bases and J 7 bases; bases outside gene matches: 7. There are 15 residues in the CDR3. Germline CDR1 and CDR2: MNHEY and SVGAGI.

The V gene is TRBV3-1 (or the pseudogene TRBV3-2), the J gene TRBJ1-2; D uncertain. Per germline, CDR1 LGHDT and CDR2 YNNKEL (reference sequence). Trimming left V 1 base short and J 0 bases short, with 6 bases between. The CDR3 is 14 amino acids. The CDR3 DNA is TGTGCCAGCAGCCAAGGGCCGACTAACTATGGCTACACCTTC. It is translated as CASSQGPTNYGYTF.

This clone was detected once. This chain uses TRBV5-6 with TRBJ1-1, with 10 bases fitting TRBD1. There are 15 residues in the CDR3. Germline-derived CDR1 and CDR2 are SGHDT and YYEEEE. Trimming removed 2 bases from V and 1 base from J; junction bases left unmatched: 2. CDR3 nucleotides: TGTGCCAGCAGCTTTGACAGGGGGCCGAACACTGAAGCTTTCTTT. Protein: CASSFDRGPNTEAFF.

The CDR3 sequence: CASTPAGENTEAFF. DNA of the CDR3: TGTGCCAGCACCCCGGCGGGAGAGAACACTGAAGCTTTCTTT. The chain combines TRBV6-5 with TRBJ1-1; D not resolved. This CDR3 contains 14 residues. V gave up 7 bases and J gave up 1 base, with 13 bases separating them. CDR1 and CDR2 (germline): MNHEY, SVGAGI.

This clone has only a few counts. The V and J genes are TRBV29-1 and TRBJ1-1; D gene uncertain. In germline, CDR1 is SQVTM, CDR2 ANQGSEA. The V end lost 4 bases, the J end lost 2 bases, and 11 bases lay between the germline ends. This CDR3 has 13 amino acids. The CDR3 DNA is TGCAGCGTTGTCGGTAGGACTAACACTGAAGCTTTCTTT. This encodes CSVVGRTNTEAFF.

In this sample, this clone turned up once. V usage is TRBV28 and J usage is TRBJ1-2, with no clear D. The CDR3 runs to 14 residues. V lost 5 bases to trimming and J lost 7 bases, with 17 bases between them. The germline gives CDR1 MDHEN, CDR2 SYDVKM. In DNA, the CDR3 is TGTGCCAGCAGTCTAGATCGGGGTTTGGGTGGCTACACCTTC. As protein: CASSLDRGLGGYTF.

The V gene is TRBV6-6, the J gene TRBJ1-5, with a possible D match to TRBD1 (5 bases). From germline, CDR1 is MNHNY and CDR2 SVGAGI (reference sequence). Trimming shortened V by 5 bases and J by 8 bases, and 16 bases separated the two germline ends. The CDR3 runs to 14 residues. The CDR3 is CASSVGGISKPQHF. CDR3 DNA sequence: TGTGCCAGCAGTGTCGGGGGGATAAGCAAGCCCCAGCATTTT.

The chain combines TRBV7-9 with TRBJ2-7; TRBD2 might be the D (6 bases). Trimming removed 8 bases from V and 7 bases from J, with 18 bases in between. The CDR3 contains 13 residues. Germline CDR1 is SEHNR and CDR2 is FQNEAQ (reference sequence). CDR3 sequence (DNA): TGTGCCAGCCGGGGGATTCTGGGTTGGGAGCAGTACTTC. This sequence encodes CASRGILGWEQYF.